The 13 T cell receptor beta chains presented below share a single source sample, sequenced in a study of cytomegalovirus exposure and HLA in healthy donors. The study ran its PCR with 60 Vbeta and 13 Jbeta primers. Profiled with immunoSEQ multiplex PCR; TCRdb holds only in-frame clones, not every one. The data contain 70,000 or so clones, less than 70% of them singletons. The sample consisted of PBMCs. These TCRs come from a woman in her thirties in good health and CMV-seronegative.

The CDR3 DNA reads as TGCGCCAGCAGCTTAGCCGGGACAGGGGGCGATGGCTACACCTTC. Translating gives CASSLAGTGGDGYTF. This chain links TRBV5-1 with TRBJ1-2; 12 bases map to TRBD1. The CDR3 length is 15 residues. CDR1 and CDR2 (germline): SGHRS, YFSETQ. V lost 2 bases and J lost 6; bases outside the gene matches: 5.

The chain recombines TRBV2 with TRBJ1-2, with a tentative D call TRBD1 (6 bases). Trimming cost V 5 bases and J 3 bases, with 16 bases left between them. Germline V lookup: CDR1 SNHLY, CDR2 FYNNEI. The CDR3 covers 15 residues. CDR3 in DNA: TGTGCCAGCAGTTGGGGGCAGGCACTTCACTATGGCTACACCTTC. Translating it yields CASSWGQALHYGYTF.

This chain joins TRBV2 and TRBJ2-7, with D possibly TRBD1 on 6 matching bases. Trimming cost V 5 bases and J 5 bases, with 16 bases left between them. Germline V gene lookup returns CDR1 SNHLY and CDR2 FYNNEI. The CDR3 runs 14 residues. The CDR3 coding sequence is TGTGCCAGCAGTACATACAGGGTTTTCGACGAGCAGTACTTC. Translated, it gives CASSTYRVFDEQYF.

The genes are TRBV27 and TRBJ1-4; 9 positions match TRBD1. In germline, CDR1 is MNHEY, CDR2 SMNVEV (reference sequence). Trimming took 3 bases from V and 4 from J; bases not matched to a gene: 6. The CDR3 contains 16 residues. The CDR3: CASSFWGTGSNEKLFF. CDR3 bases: TGTGCCAGCAGTTTTTGGGGGACAGGGAGTAATGAAAAACTGTTTTTT.

The CDR3 protein is CAIRAIQAPHDYEQYF. The CDR3, as DNA: TGCGCCATCAGAGCTATTCAGGCACCTCACGACTACGAGCAGTACTTC. This rearrangement joins TRBV10-1 to TRBJ2-7; D not resolved. Germline V CDR1 and CDR2: WNHNN, SYGVQD (reference sequence). The CDR3 is 16 residues long. V was clipped by 10 bases and J by 3 bases, with 25 bases between them.

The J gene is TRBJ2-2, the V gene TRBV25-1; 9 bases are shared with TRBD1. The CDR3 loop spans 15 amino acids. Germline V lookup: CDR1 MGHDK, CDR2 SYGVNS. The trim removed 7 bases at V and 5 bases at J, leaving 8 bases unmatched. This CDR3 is CASTGQGGRTGELFF. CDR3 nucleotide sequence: TGTGCCAGCACGGGACAGGGCGGTAGGACCGGGGAGCTGTTTTTT.

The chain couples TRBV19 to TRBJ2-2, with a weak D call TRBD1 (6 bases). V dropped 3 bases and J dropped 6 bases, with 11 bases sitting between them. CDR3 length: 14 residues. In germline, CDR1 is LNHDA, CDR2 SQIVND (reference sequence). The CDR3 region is CASSIFRGPGELFF. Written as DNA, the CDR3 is TGTGCCAGTAGTATTTTCAGGGGACCCGGGGAGCTGTTTTTT.

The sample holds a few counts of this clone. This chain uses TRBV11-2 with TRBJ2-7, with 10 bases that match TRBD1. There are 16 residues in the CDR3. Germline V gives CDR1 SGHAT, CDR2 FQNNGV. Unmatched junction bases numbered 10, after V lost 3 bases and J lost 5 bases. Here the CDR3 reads CASSFATGGPLDEQYF. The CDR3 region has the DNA TGTGCCAGCAGCTTCGCGACAGGGGGCCCCTTGGACGAGCAGTACTTC.

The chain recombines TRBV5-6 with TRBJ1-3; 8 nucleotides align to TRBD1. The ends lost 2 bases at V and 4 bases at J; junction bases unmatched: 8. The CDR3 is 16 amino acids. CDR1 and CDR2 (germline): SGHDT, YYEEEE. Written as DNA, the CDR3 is TGTGCCAGCAGCTTTATCCAGGGGGCGCAGGGAAACACCATATATTTT. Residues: CASSFIQGAQGNTIYF.

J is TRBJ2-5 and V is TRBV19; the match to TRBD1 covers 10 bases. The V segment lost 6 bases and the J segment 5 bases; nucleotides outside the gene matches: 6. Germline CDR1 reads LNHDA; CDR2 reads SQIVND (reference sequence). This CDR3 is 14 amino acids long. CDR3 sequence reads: CASRVTGGRETQYF. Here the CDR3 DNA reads TGTGCCAGTAGGGTGACAGGGGGCCGGGAGACCCAGTACTTC.

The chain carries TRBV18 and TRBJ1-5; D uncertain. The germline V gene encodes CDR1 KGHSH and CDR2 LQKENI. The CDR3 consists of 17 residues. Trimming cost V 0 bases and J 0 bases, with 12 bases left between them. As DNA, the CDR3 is TGTGCCAGCTCACCACCTGGGCTGGGCTATAGCAATCAGCCCCAGCATTTT. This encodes CASSPPGLGYSNQPQHF.

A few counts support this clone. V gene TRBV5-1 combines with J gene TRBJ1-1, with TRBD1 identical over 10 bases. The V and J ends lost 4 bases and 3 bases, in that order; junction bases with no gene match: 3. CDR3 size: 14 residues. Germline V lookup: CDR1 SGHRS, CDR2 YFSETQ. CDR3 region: CASSIGQGDTEAFF. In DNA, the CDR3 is TGCGCCAGCAGCATCGGACAGGGGGACACTGAAGCTTTCTTT.

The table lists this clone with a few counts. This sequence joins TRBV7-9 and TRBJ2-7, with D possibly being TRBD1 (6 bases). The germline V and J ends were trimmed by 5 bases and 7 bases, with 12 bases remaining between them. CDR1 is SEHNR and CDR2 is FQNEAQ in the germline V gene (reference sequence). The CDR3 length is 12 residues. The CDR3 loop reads CASSPGHWEQYF. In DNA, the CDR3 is TGTGCCAGCAGCCCGGGACATTGGGAGCAGTACTTC.